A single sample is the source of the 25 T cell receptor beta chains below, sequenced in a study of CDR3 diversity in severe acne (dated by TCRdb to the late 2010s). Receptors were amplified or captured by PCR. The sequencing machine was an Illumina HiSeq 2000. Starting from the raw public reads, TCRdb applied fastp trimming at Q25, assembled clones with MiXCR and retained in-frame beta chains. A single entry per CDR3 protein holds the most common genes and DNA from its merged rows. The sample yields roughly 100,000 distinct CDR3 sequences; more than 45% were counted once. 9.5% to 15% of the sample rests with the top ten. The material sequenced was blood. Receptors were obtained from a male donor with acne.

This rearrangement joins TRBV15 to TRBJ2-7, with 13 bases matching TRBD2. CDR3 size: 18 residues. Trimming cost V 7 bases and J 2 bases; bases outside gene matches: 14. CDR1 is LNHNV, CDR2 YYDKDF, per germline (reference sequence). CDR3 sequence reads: CATTRTSGGYLGTYEQYF. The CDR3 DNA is TGTGCCACCACCAGGACTAGCGGGGGCTACTTGGGGACCTACGAGCAGTACTTC.

The CDR3 protein is CASSTPDSYQETQYF. The CDR3 bases are TGTGCCAGCAGCACACCAGACAGTTACCAAGAGACCCAGTACTTC. V usage is TRBV13 and J usage is TRBJ2-7; weak D call: TRBD1 (5 bases). The end of the DNA fits TRBJ2-5 better, so the J call may be wrong. Germline CDR1 and CDR2: PRHDT and FYEKMQ (reference sequence). The CDR3 sequence is 15 residues long.

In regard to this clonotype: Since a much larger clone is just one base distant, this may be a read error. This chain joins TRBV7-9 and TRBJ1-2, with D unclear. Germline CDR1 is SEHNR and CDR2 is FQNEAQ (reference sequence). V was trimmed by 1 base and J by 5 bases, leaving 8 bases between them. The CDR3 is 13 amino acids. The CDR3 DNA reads TGTGCCAGCAGCTTAGGGTCGGAATATGGCTACACCTTC. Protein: CASSLGSEYGYTF.

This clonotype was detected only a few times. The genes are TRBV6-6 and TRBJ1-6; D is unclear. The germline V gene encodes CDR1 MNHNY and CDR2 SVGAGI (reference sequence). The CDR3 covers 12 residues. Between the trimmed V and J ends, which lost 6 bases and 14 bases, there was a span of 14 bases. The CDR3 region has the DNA TGTGCCAGCAGCCTAAGCAGAGAATCCCTCCACTTT. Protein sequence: CASSLSRESLHF.

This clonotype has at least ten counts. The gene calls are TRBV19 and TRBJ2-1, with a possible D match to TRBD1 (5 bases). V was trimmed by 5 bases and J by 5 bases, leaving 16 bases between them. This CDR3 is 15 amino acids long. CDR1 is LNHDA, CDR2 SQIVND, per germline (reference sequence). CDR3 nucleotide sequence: TGTGCCAGTAGTGAGCTGGAGACAGATAACAATGAGCAGTTCTTC. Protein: CASSELETDNNEQFF.

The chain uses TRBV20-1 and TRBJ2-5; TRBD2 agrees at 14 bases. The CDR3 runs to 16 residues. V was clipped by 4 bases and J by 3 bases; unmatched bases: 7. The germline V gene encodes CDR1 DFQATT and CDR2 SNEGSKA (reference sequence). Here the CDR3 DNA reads TGCAGTGCTACCCATTGGGGACTAGCGGGAGAAGAGACCCAGTACTTC. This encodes CSATHWGLAGEETQYF.

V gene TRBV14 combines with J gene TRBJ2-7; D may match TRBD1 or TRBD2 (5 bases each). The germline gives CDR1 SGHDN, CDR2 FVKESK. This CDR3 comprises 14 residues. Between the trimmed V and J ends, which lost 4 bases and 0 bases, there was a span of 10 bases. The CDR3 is CASSPWDRSYEQYF. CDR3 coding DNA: TGTGCCAGCAGCCCCTGGGACCGCTCCTACGAGCAGTACTTC.

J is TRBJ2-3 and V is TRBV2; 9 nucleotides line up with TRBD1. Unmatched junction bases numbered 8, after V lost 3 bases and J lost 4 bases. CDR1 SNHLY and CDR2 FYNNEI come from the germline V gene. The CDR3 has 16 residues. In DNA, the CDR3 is TGTGCCAGCAGTGAGAGCGGGACAGGGAATTCAGATACGCAGTATTTT. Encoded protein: CASSESGTGNSDTQYF.

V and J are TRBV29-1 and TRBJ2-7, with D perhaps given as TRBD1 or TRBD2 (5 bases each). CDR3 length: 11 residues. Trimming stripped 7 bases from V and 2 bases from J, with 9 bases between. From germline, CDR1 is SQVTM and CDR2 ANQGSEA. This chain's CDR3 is CSAGTTYEQYF. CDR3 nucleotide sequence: TGCAGCGCCGGGACCACCTACGAGCAGTACTTC.

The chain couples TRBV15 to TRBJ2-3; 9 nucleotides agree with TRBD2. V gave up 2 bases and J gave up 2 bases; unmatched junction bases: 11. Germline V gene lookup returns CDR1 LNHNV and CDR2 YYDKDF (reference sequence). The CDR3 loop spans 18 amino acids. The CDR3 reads CATSRSPLAGAHTDTQYF. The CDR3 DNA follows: TGTGCCACCAGCAGATCGCCTTTAGCGGGAGCCCACACAGATACGCAGTATTTT. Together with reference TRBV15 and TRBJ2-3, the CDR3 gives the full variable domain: DAMVIQNPRYQVTQFGKPVTLSCSQTLNHNVMYWYQQKSSQAPKLLFHYYDKDFNNEADTPDNFQSRRPNTSFCFLDIRSPGLGDTAMYLCATSRSPLAGAHTDTQYFGPGTRLTVL.

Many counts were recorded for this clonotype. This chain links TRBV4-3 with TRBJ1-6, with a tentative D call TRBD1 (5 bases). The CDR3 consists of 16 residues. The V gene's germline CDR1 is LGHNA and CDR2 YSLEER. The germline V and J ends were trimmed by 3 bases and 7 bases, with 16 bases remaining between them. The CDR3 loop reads CASSQLFGTPNSPLHF. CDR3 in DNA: TGCGCCAGCAGCCAGCTTTTCGGGACTCCCAATTCACCCCTCCACTTT.

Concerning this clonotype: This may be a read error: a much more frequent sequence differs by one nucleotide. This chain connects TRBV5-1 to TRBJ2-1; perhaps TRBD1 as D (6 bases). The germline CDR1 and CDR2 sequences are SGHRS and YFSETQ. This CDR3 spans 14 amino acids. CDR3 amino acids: CASSLLMGDNEQLF. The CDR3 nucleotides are TGCGCCAGCAGCTTGCTTATGGGGGACAATGAGCAGCTCTTC.

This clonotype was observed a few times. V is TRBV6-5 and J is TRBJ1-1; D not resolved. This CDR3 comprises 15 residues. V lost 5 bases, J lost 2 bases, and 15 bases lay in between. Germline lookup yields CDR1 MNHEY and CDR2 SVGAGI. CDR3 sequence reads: CASSQDAGVNTEAFF. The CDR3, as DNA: TGTGCCAGCAGTCAAGACGCCGGGGTAAACACTGAAGCTTTCTTT.

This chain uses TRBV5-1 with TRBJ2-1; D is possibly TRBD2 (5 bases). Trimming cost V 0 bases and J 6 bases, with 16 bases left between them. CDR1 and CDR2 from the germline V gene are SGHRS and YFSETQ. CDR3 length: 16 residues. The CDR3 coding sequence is TGCGCCAGCAGCTTGGATTCGGGGAGACGTGGCAATGAGCAGTTCTTC. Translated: CASSLDSGRRGNEQFF.

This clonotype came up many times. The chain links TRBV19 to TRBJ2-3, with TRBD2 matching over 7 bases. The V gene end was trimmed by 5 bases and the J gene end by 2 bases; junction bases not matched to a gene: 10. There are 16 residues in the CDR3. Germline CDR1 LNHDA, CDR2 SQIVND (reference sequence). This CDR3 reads CASSLIGDYLTDTQYF. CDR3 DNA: TGTGCCAGTAGTCTTATCGGGGACTACCTCACAGATACGCAGTATTTT.

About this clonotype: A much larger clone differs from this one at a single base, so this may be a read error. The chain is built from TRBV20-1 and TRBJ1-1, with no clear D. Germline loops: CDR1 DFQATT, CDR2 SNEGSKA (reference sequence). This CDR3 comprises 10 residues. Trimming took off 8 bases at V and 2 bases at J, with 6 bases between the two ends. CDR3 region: CSPNNTEAFF. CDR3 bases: TGCAGTCCTAATAACACTGAAGCTTTCTTT.

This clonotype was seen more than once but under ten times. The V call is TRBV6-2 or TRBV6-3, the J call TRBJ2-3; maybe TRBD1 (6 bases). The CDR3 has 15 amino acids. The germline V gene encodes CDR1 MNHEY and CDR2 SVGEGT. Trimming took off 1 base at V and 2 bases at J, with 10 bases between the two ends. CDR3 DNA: TGTGCCAGCAGTTACTTACAGGGTTACACAGATACGCAGTATTTT. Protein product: CASSYLQGYTDTQYF.

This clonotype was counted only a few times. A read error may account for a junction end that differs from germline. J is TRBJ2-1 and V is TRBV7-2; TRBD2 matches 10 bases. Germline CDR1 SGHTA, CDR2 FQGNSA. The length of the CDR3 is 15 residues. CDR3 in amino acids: CASSLDRPLGLAEVF. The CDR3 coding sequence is TGTGCCAGCAGCTTAGATCGGCCGCTCGGACTAGCGGAGGTCTTC.

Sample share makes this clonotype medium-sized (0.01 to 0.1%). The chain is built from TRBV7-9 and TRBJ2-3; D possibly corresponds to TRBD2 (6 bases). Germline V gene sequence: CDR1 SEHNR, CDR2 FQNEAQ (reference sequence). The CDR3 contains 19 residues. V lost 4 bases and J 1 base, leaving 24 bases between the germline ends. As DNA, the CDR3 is TGTGCCAGCAGCTATGACCTTAAGGGGAGGAGGCATGGCACAGATACGCAGTATTTT. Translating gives CASSYDLKGRRHGTDTQYF. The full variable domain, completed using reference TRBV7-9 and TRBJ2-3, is DTGVSQNPRHKITKRGQNVTFRCDPISEHNRLYWYRQTLGQGPEFLTYFQNEAQLEKSRLLSDRFSAERPKGSFSTLEIQRTEQGDSAMYLCASSYDLKGRRHGTDTQYFGPGTRLTVL.

The CDR3 loop reads CASSYGTSGSLGETQYF. DNA for the CDR3: TGTGCCAGCAGCTACGGGACTAGCGGGAGTTTGGGTGAGACCCAGTACTTC. The V gene is TRBV2, the J gene TRBJ2-5, with 14 bases fitting TRBD2. Germline trimming cut 6 bases from V and 5 bases from J; bases unmatched to any gene: 11. Germline lookup yields CDR1 SNHLY and CDR2 FYNNEI. CDR3 length: 17 residues. The full variable domain, completed using reference TRBV2 and TRBJ2-5, is EPEVTQTPSHQVTQMGQEVILRCVPISNHLYFYWYRQILGQKVEFLVSFYNNEISEKSEIFDDQFSVERPDGSNFTLKIRSTKLEDSAMYFCASSYGTSGSLGETQYFGPGTRLLVL.

The DNA for the CDR3 is TGTGCCAGCAGTGACCCAGGACGGGACCGCCCTGGCTACACCTTC. It translates to CASSDPGRDRPGYTF. The rearrangement uses TRBV6-1 and TRBJ1-2, with D perhaps TRBD1 (5 bases). The CDR3 extends over 15 amino acids. Per the germline V gene, CDR1 is MNHNS and CDR2 is SASEGT. Trimming took off 3 bases at V and 7 bases at J, with 18 bases between the two ends.

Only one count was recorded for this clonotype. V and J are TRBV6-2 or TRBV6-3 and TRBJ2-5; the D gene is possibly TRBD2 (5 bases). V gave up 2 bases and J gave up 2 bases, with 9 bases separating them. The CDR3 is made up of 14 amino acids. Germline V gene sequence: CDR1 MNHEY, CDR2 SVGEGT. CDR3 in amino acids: CASSYRTYQETQYF. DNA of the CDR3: TGTGCCAGCAGTTACCGGACTTATCAAGAGACCCAGTACTTC.

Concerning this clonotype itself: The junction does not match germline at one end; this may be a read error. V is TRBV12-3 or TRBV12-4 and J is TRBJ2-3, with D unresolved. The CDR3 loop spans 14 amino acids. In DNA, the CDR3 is TGTGCCAGCGGTTCTCTAACCTACACAGACACGCAGTATTTT. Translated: CASGSLTYTDTQYF.

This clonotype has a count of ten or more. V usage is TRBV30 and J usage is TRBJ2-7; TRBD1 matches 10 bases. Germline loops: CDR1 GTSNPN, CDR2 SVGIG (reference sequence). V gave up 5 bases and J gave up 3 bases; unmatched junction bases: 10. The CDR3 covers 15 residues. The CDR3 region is CAWDQTGTGVYEQYF. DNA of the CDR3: TGTGCCTGGGACCAAACCGGGACAGGGGTCTACGAGCAGTACTTC.

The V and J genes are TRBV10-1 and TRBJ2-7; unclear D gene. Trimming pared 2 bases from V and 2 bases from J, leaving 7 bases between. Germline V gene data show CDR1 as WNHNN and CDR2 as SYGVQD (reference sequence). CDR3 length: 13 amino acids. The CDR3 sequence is CASSEGPAYEQYF. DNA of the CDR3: TGCGCCAGCAGTGAGGGTCCTGCCTACGAGCAGTACTTC.